These T cell receptor beta chains were read from a single sample in a study of lymphopenia after photon versus proton radiotherapy. Sequencing was performed with immunoSEQ multiplex PCR; in TCRdb, only in-frame clones are kept and a portion is missing. Of about 50,000 clones listed, 92% were seen once; the top ten hold roughly 17%. The sequencing used peripheral blood, collected from a patient treated with photon-based radiotherapy. Receptors were obtained from a woman aged 40 to 49 with cholangiocarcinoma. CDR3s include the opening cysteine and the closing phenylalanine or tryptophan. D genes are given only for firm matches.

j_call	d_call	v_call	cdr3_nt	cdr3_aa
TRBJ2-1	TRBD2	TRBV29-1	TGCAGCGTTGGGACTAGCGGGACTACCAATGAGCAGTTCTTC	CSVGTSGTTNEQFF
TRBJ2-3	TRBD2	TRBV5-1	TGCGCCAGCGGTTGGACTAGCGGGTTTTCGATCCAAGATACGCAGTATTTT	CASGWTSGFSIQDTQYF
TRBJ1-2	.	TRBV7-2	TGTGCCAGCAGCAACGACCGTTATGGCTACACCTTC	CASSNDRYGYTF
TRBJ2-5	.	TRBV18	TGTGCCAGCTCACCACCGCCTCGAGAGACCCAGTACTTC	CASSPPPRETQYF
TRBJ1-4	TRBD1	TRBV5-1	TGCGCCAGCAGCCCGGCAGGGGGCCTTTCGATTTATGAAAAACTGTTTTTT	CASSPAGGLSIYEKLFF
TRBJ2-5	TRBD1	TRBV5-6	TGTGCCAGCAGCTTGGATGGCAGGGGGAAAGAGACCCAGTACTTC	CASSLDGRGKETQYF
TRBJ2-3	TRBD1	TRBV7-3	TGTGCCAGCAGTTTCACAGGGGGCGTCACAGATACGCAGTATTTT	CASSFTGGVTDTQYF
TRBJ1-2	.	TRBV13	TGTGCCAGCAGCTTTTCCCAGTATGGCTACACCTTC	CASSFSQYGYTF
TRBJ1-2	TRBD1	TRBV6-5	TGTGCCAGCAGCGGGGTTCGAGGGGGCCTTGAGGGCTACACCTTC	CASSGVRGGLEGYTF
TRBJ1-2	.	TRBV19	TGTGCCAGTAGTATGGGGGTCCCCTATGGCTACACCTTC	CASSMGVPYGYTF
TRBJ1-2	.	TRBV28	TGTGCCAGCAGTTTTAATTTGGGGAATGGCTACACCTTC	CASSFNLGNGYTF